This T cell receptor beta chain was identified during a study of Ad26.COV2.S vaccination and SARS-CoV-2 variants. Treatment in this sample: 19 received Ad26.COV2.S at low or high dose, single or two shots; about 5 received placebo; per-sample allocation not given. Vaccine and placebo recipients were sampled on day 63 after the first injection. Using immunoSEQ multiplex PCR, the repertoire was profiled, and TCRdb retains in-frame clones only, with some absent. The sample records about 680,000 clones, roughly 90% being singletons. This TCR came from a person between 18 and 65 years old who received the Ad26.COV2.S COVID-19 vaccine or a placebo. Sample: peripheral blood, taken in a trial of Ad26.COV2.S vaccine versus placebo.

In nucleotides, the CDR3 is TGTGCCAGCAGCTTAGCGCTTTGGGCAGCATCCCTGAACGAGCAGTACTTC. This translates into CASSLALWAASLNEQYF. The rearrangement links TRBV7-2 to TRBJ2-7; D remains unclear. The germline V gene has CDR1 SGHTA and CDR2 FQGNSA. This CDR3 comprises 17 residues. The germline V and J ends were trimmed by 0 bases and 5 bases, with 20 bases remaining between them.